This TCR beta chain was identified in a study of blood T cell repertoires in COVID-19. Turning to the study itself: COVID-19 samples from acute and convalescent phases originated in the United States, Italy and Spain.

Libraries were prepared by immunoSEQ multiplex PCR; TCRdb keeps only in-frame clonotypes and omits some of them. The sample contains some 89,000 clones, approximately 90% of which appear only once. There are 14 residues in the CDR3. Trimming at V came to 2 bases and at J to 15 bases, leaving 12 bases not matched to a gene. Germline V gives CDR1 SGDLS, CDR2 YYNGEE. The sample comprised peripheral blood. This clonotype was sampled from a man between 50 and 59 years old with acute or convalescent COVID-19. This chain connects TRBV9 to TRBJ2-1; 9 positions agree with TRBD2. The CDR3 DNA reads TGTGCCAGCAGCGTTCAGGTTAGCGGGAGTTTTCCGTTCTTC. Translated, it gives CASSVQVSGSFPFF.